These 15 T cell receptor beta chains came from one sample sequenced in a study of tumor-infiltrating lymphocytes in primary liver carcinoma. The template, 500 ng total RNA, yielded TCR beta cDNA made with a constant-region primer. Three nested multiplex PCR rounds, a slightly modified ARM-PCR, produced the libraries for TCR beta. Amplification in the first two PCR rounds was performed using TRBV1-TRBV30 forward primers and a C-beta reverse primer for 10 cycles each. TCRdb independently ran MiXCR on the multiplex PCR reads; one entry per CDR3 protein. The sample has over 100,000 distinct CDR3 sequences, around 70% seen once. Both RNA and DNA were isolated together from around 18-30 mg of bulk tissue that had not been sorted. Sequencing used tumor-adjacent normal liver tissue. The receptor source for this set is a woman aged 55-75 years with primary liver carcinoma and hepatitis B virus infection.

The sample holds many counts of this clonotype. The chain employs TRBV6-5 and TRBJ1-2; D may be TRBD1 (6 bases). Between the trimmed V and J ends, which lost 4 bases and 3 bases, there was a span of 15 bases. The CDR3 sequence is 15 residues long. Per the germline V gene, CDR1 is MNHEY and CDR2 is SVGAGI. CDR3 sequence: CASSFGQIGDYGYTF. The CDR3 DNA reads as TGTGCCAGCAGTTTCGGACAGATTGGGGACTATGGCTACACCTTC.

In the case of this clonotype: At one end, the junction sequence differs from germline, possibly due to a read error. The CDR3: CAGSFKTDGYTF. Here the CDR3 DNA reads TGTGCCGGCAGCTTTAAAACGGATGGCTACACCTTC. The chain couples TRBV11-3 to TRBJ1-2; D call uncertain. Per germline, CDR1 SGHNT and CDR2 YENEEA. The CDR3 contains 12 residues.

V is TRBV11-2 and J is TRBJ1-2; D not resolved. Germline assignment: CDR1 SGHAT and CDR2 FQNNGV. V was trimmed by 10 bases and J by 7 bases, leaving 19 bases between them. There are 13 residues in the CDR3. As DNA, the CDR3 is TGTGCCAAAAGCTTATGGGCCGGTTTTGGCTACACCTTC. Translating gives CAKSLWAGFGYTF.

The CDR3 coding sequence is TGTGCCAGCAGTTTACAAGTTTCGAGGGCCCAGTTCTTC. Translated: CASSLQVSRAQFF. V gene TRBV12-3 or TRBV12-4 combines with J gene TRBJ2-7; a possible D gene is TRBD2 (5 bases). The DNA end lines up better with TRBJ2-1; the J call may be wrong. The CDR3 runs 13 residues.

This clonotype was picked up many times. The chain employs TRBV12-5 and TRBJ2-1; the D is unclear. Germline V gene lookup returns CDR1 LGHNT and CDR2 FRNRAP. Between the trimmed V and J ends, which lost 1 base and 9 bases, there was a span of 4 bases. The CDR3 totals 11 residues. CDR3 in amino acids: CASGLESEQFF. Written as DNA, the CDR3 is TGTGCTAGTGGTTTGGAGAGTGAGCAGTTCTTC.

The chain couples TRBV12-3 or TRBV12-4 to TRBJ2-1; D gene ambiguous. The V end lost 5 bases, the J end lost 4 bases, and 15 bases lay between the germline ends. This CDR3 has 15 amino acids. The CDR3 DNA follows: TGTGCCAGCAGTATTCAGAGGTATGGTTACAATGAGCAGTTCTTC. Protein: CASSIQRYGYNEQFF.

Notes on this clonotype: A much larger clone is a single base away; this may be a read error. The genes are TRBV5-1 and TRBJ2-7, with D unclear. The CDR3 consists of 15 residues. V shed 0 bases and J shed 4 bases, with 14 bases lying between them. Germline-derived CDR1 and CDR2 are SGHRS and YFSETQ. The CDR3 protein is CASSLDLFSPYEQYF. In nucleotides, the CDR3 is TGCGCCAGCAGCTTGGACCTATTCTCGCCATACGAGCAGTACTTC.

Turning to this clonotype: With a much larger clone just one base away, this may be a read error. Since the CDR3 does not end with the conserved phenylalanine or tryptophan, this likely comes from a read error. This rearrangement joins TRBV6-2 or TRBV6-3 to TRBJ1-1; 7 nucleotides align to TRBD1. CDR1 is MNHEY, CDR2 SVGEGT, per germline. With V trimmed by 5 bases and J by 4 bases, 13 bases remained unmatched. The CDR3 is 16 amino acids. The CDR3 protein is CASSPATGSLGTEAFS. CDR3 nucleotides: TGTGCCAGCAGTCCTGCGACAGGGTCTTTGGGCACTGAAGCTTTCTCT.

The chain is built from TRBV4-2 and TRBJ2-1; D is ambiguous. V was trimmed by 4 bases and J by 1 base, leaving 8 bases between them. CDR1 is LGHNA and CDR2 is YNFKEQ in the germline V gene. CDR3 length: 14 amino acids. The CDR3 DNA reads TGTGCCAGCAGCCGGTGGGATTCCTACAATGAGCAGTTCTTC. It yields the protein CASSRWDSYNEQFF.

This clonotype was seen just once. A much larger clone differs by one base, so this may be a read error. CDR3 coding DNA: TGTGCCAGCAGTTTAGCGGGAATGAGCACAGATACGAAGTATTTT. Translation gives CASSLAGMSTDTKYF. This chain uses TRBV28 with TRBJ2-3, with D tentatively TRBD2 (6 bases). The CDR3 is made up of 15 amino acids. Germline CDR1 and CDR2: MDHEN and SYDVKM.

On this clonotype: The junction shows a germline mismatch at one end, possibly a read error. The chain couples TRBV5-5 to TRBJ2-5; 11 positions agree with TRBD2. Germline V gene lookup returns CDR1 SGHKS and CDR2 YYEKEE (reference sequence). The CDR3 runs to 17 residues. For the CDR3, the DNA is TGTGTCAGCAGCTCGGGATTAGCGGGAGGGAATCGGGAGACCCAGTACTTC. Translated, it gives CVSSSGLAGGNRETQYF.

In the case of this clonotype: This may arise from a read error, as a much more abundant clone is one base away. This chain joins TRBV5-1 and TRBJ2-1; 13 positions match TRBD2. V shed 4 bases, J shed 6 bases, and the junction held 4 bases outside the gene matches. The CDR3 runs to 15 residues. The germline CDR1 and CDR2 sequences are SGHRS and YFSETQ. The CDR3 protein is CASSPGTSGANEQFF. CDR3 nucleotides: TGCGCCAGCAGCCCCGGGACTAGCGGGGCCAATGAGCAGTTCTTC.

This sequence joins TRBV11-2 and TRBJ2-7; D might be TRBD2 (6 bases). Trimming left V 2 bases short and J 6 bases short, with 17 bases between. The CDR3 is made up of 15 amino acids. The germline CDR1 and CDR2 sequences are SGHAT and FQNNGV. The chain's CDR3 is CASSLSSGSCGEQYF. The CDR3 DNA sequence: TGTGCCAGCAGCTTATCCTCCGGGAGTTGTGGCGAGCAGTACTTC.

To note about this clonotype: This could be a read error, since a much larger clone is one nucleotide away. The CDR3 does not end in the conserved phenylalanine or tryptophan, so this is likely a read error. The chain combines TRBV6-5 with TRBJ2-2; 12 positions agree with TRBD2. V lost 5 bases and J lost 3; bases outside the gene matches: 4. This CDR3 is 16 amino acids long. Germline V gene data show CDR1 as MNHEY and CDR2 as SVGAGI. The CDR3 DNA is TGTGCCAGCAGTCGCCTAGCGGGAGGGGACACCGGGGAGCTGTTTTAT. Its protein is CASSRLAGGDTGELFY.

In DNA form, the CDR3 reads TGTGCCAGCAGCCAAGATAAGGACAATAATCAGCCCCAGCATTTT. This sequence encodes CASSQDKDNNQPQHF. The chain joins TRBV4-2 to TRBJ1-5, with D perhaps matching TRBD1 (5 bases). CDR1 and CDR2 from the germline V gene are LGHNA and YNFKEQ. CDR3 length equals 15 residues. With 0 bases removed from V and 4 bases from J, the gap between germline ends came to 10 bases.